The present T cell receptor (beta chain) was sequenced within a study of T-cell memory formation after mild COVID-19. The CDR3 covers 13 residues. Germline V gene sequence: CDR1 SQVTM, CDR2 ANQGSEA. TCRdb re-called the 5' RACE reads with MiXCR, one entry per CDR3 protein. The sample holds 550,000 to 600,000 distinct CDR3 sequences, around 15% seen once. The sequenced sample consisted of PBMCs or a T cell subset sorted from them (not recorded which). The sequence was collected from an adult woman who had mild COVID-19 (a few samples of this study predate the infection). Cell type and time point are not known. The chain links TRBV29-1 to TRBJ2-5; D unclear. The CDR3 is CSTMTSGLETQYF. The CDR3 DNA sequence: TGCAGTACTATGACTTCTGGTTTGGAGACCCAGTACTTC.